In its sample, the clone carrying this T cell receptor (beta chain) was seen a few times. Its target is not known. Primers included in the PCR were 60 Vbeta and 13 Jbeta primers. Method: immunoSEQ multiplex PCR; TCRdb's copy keeps in-frame clones and lacks some. The sample includes about 200,000 clones, approximately 70% of them seen just once. From germline, CDR1 is MGHRA and CDR2 YSYEKL. The CDR3 spans 14 residues. V gave up 5 bases and J gave up 2 bases, with 12 bases separating them. This sample was included in a study of cytomegalovirus exposure and HLA in healthy donors. Study information: The early release's HLA-typed donors yielded approximately 85 million unique TCRs. Study observations and caveats: Previously analyzed data showed that most TCR beta V segments were productive at a frequency of about 87% or about 30%. Rare TCR sequences dominated, though some public TCRs recurred in many donors. TCR beta sequences numbering around 15,000 were associated with HLA alleles at 0.05 false discovery rate in a later analysis.

The sample consisted of PBMCs. The chain uses TRBV4-1 and TRBJ1-1; a possible D gene is TRBD1 (6 bases). This TCR derives from a man aged 40-55 years in good health and CMV-seropositive. The CDR3 nucleotides read TGCGCCAGCAGCTTAGGACAGCGAAACACTGAAGCTTTCTTT. The encoded protein is CASSLGQRNTEAFF.